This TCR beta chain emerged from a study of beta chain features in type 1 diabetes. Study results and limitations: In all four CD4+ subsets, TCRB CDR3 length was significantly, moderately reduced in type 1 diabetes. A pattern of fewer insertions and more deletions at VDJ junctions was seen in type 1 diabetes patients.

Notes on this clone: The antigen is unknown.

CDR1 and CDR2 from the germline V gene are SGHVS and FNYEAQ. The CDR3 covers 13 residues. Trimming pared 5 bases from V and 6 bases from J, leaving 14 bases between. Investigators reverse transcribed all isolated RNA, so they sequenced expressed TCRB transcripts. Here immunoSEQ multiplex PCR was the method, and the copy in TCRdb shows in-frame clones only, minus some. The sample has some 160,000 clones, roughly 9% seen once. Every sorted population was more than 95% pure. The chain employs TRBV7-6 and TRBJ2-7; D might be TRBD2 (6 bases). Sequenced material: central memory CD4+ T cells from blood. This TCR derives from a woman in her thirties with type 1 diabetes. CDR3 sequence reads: CASSPDFGGEQYF. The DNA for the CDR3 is TGTGCCAGCAGCCCAGACTTCGGGGGCGAGCAGTACTTC.